Below, 28 T cell receptor beta chains from the same sample are listed, as sequenced in a study of blood T cell repertoires in COVID-19. Assay used: immunoSEQ multiplex PCR; TCRdb lists only in-frame clones, some missing. The sample contains 150,000 to 200,000 clones, 84% of which appear only once. The sequenced material came from peripheral blood. The receptor set was obtained from a woman in her 70s with COVID-19, enrolled during active disease.

The rearrangement links TRBV7-2 to TRBJ2-3, with 11 bases matching TRBD2. This CDR3 region has 18 residues. The J segment lost 2 bases and the V segment lost 0 bases, leaving 7 bases of the junction unmatched. The V gene's germline CDR1 is SGHTA and CDR2 FQGNSA. In DNA form, the CDR3 reads TGTGCCAGCAGCTTAGCCTTCAAGACTAGCGGGGTCACAGATACGCAGTATTTT. Encoded protein: CASSLAFKTSGVTDTQYF.

The rearrangement uses TRBV19 and TRBJ1-1; D is perhaps TRBD1 (6 bases). CDR1 LNHDA and CDR2 SQIVND come from the germline V gene (reference sequence). This CDR3 region has 16 residues. The ends were cut back, 3 bases at V and 0 bases at J, with 14 bases in the middle. This chain's CDR3 is CASSMSTGFMNTEAFF. The CDR3 region has the DNA TGTGCCAGTAGTATGAGCACAGGGTTCATGAACACTGAAGCTTTCTTT.

Worth noting for this clone: A read error may account for a junction end that differs from germline. The rearrangement links TRBV7-2 to TRBJ2-5, with TRBD1 matching over 10 bases. Germline lookup yields CDR1 SGHTA and CDR2 FQGNSA. The length of the CDR3 is 14 residues. The CDR3 nucleotides read TGTGCCAGCAGCTCGGGGACAGGGGAAGAAACCCAGTACTTC. Translation: CASSSGTGEETQYF.

This chain connects TRBV6-1 to TRBJ1-2; D is undetermined. V lost 3 bases, J lost 7 bases, and 18 bases lay in between. The V gene's germline CDR1 is MNHNS and CDR2 SASEGT. This CDR3 spans 15 amino acids. DNA of the CDR3: TGTGCCAGCAGTGAGAGGCCCGCCCTCGGGAGTGGCTACACCTTC. Protein sequence: CASSERPALGSGYTF.

The chain carries TRBV24-1 and TRBJ1-2, with D maybe TRBD1 (5 bases). This CDR3 is 16 amino acids long. V shed 2 bases and J shed 3 bases, with 15 bases lying between them. Germline CDR1 reads KGHDR; CDR2 reads SFDVKD. CDR3: CATSDWDSGTYYGYTF. The CDR3 DNA sequence: TGTGCCACCAGTGATTGGGACTCGGGGACCTACTATGGCTACACCTTC.

The J gene is TRBJ1-3, the V gene TRBV4-1; D is possibly TRBD1 (6 bases). The germline gives CDR1 MGHRA, CDR2 YSYEKL. V was trimmed by 2 bases and J by 1 base, leaving 9 bases between them. The CDR3 is made up of 15 amino acids. CDR3 DNA sequence: TGCGCCAGCAGCCAACGGACAGTTTCTGGAAACACCATATATTTT. It is translated as CASSQRTVSGNTIYF.

CDR3 amino acids: CALPGTGNSPLHF. The CDR3 region has the DNA TGTGCCCTACCCGGGACAGGTAATTCACCCCTCCACTTT. The rearrangement links TRBV24-1 to TRBJ1-6, with 8 bases identical to TRBD1. Trimming removed 12 bases from V and 6 bases from J; junction bases left unmatched: 6. This CDR3 has 13 amino acids. Germline V lookup: CDR1 KGHDR, CDR2 SFDVKD.

This clone showed up just a few times. The chain has TRBV30 and TRBJ1-6; D is unresolved. This CDR3 spans 13 amino acids. CDR1 is GTSNPN, CDR2 SVGIG, per germline (reference sequence). Trimming cost V 1 base and J 9 bases, with 10 bases left between them. The CDR3 region is CAWSEDRGSPLHF. The DNA of the CDR3 is TGTGCCTGGAGTGAAGACCGCGGTTCACCCCTCCACTTT.

In its sample, this clone was seen a few times. The genes are TRBV5-1 and TRBJ1-1; no definite D call. This CDR3 is built from 11 residues. The V end lost 6 bases, the J end lost 7 bases, and 10 bases lay between the germline ends. The germline gives CDR1 SGHRS, CDR2 YFSETQ. The CDR3 loop is CASKENGEAFF. Here the CDR3 DNA reads TGCGCCAGCAAGGAGAACGGTGAAGCTTTCTTT.

The J gene is TRBJ2-6, the V gene TRBV21-1; TRBD1 is the table's D call and was not checked against the DNA. TRBV21-1 is a documented pseudogene. The CDR3 extends over 18 amino acids. The CDR3 here is CASSIHSPPCSGANVLTF. As DNA, the CDR3 is TGTGCCAGCAGCATTCACAGCCCCCCCTGCTCTGGGGCCAACGTCCTGACTTTC.

The chain uses TRBV7-9 and TRBJ2-3, with TRBD1 matching over 9 bases. With V trimmed by 3 bases and J by 0 bases, 1 base remained unmatched. Germline values: CDR1 SEHNR, CDR2 FQNEAQ (reference sequence). The CDR3 is 15 amino acids. For the CDR3, the DNA is TGTGCCAGCAGCTTGGGGACAGGGAGCACAGATACGCAGTATTTT. This translates into CASSLGTGSTDTQYF.

The V gene is TRBV5-1, the J gene TRBJ2-2; 8 bases line up with TRBD1. Losses at the gene ends were 3 bases for V and 2 bases for J; bases not matched to a gene: 6. This CDR3 is 16 amino acids long. Germline V gives CDR1 SGHRS, CDR2 YFSETQ. The CDR3 is CASSSTGVGNTGELFF. CDR3 nucleotide sequence: TGCGCCAGCAGCTCGACAGGGGTGGGAAACACCGGGGAGCTGTTTTTT.

The J gene is TRBJ1-2, the V gene TRBV30; possibly TRBD1 for D (5 bases). This CDR3 spans 11 amino acids. Germline V gene sequence: CDR1 GTSNPN, CDR2 SVGIG (reference sequence). Trimming took off 7 bases at V and 2 bases at J, with 8 bases between the two ends. Here the CDR3 reads CAYQGNYGYTF. As DNA, the CDR3 is TGTGCCTATCAGGGAAACTATGGCTACACCTTC.

The chain has TRBV2 and TRBJ1-2; D is perhaps TRBD1 (6 bases). This CDR3 has 13 residues. Germline values: CDR1 SNHLY, CDR2 FYNNEI. V dropped 6 bases and J dropped 0 bases, with 8 bases sitting between them. The CDR3 is CASSRGPNYGYTF. For the CDR3, the DNA is TGTGCCAGCAGCAGGGGCCCTAACTATGGCTACACCTTC. Full variable domain (rest looked up from reference TRBV2 and TRBJ1-2): EPEVTQTPSHQVTQMGQEVILRCVPISNHLYFYWYRQILGQKVEFLVSFYNNEISEKSEIFDDQFSVERPDGSNFTLKIRSTKLEDSAMYFCASSRGPNYGYTFGSGTRLTVV.

The chain couples TRBV29-1 to TRBJ2-7, with a weak D call TRBD1 (6 bases). Germline V lookup: CDR1 SQVTM, CDR2 ANQGSEA. The CDR3 is made up of 14 amino acids. Trimming shortened V by 1 base and J by 1 base, and 11 bases separated the two germline ends. Written as DNA, the CDR3 is TGCAGCGTTGAAGGCGCCAGGGGTTCCTACGAGCAGTACTTC. The encoded protein is CSVEGARGSYEQYF.

V is TRBV19 and J is TRBJ1-6; 8 nucleotides match TRBD1. Germline V gives CDR1 LNHDA, CDR2 SQIVND (reference sequence). Losses at the gene ends were 6 bases for V and 8 bases for J; bases not matched to a gene: 15. This CDR3 region has 17 residues. DNA for the CDR3: TGTGCCAGTAGGGCGAGACAGGGGCTTTGGCTGGATTCACCCCTCCACTTT. Its translation is CASRARQGLWLDSPLHF.

The rearrangement links TRBV10-3 to TRBJ1-2, with 11 bases fitting TRBD1. The junction had 8 bases not matched to a gene; V was cut back by 3 bases and J by 8 bases. The germline gives CDR1 ENHRY, CDR2 SYGVKD. The CDR3 loop spans 15 amino acids. In nucleotides, the CDR3 is TGTGCCATCAGTGACCCCGGGACAGGGGGACGAGGCTACACCTTC. Its translation is CAISDPGTGGRGYTF.

J is TRBJ1-2 and V is TRBV28, with 9 bases aligning to TRBD1. Trimming took 2 bases from V and 10 from J; bases not matched to a gene: 8. Germline assignment: CDR1 MDHEN and CDR2 SYDVKM. The CDR3 sequence is 14 residues long. This chain's CDR3 is CASSLHDTGGDYTF. CDR3 nucleotides: TGTGCCAGCAGTTTACATGACACAGGGGGCGACTACACCTTC.

The V and J genes are TRBV11-2 and TRBJ2-5, with 8 bases aligning to TRBD2. This CDR3 region has 14 residues. J lost 5 bases, V lost 1 base, and 3 bases had no gene match. The germline gives CDR1 SGHAT, CDR2 FQNNGV. The DNA of the CDR3 is TGTGCCAGCAGCTTAGTCACGGGGGGGGAGACCCAGTACTTC. Protein sequence: CASSLVTGGETQYF.

The rearrangement links TRBV30 to TRBJ1-1, with a possible D match to TRBD1 (6 bases). CDR1 GTSNPN and CDR2 SVGIG come from the germline V gene (reference sequence). The V end lost 3 bases, the J end lost 4 bases, and 12 bases lay between the germline ends. CDR3 length equals 13 residues. The CDR3 loop is CAWRSAGATEAFF. The CDR3 region has the DNA TGTGCCTGGAGGAGCGCGGGGGCCACTGAAGCTTTCTTT.

The V gene is TRBV9, the J gene TRBJ1-2; TRBD1 aligns across 12 bases. The CDR3 runs 16 residues. Losses at the gene ends were 4 bases for V and 4 bases for J; bases not matched to a gene: 8. CDR1 SGDLS and CDR2 YYNGEE come from the germline V gene. This CDR3 is CASSLGGGQGAYGYTF. DNA of the CDR3: TGTGCCAGCAGCCTTGGTGGGGGACAGGGGGCCTATGGCTACACCTTC. The variable domain in full, with the rest retrieved from reference TRBV9 and TRBJ1-2, is DSGVTQTPKHLITATGQRVTLRCSPRSGDLSVYWYQQSLDQGLQFLIQYYNGEERAKGNILERFSAQQFPDLHSELNLSSLELGDSALYFCASSLGGGQGAYGYTFGSGTRLTVV.

This chain joins TRBV24-1 and TRBJ2-6; D ambiguous. The CDR3 sequence is 15 residues long. Germline V lookup: CDR1 KGHDR, CDR2 SFDVKD. V lost 3 bases to trimming and J lost 0 bases, with 5 bases between them. Here the CDR3 reads CATSDHNSGANVLTF. The CDR3 coding sequence is TGTGCCACCAGTGATCACAACTCTGGGGCCAACGTCCTGACTTTC.

The sample holds a few counts of this clone. The V and J genes are TRBV5-5 and TRBJ1-1; D is uncertain. The V gene lost 0 bases and the J gene lost 1 base, with 7 bases spanning the gap. Germline CDR1 SGHKS, CDR2 YYEKEE (reference sequence). This CDR3 contains 14 residues. The CDR3 DNA reads as TGTGCCAGCAGCTTGGGGTGGGCGAACACTGAAGCTTTCTTT. Translated, it gives CASSLGWANTEAFF. The full variable domain, its missing parts supplied by reference TRBV5-5 and TRBJ1-1, is DAGVTQSPTHLIKTRGQQVTLRCSPISGHKSVSWYQQVLGQGPQFIFQYYEKEERGRGNFPDRFSARQFPNYSSELNVNALLLGDSALYLCASSLGWANTEAFFGQGTRLTVV.

The genes are TRBV7-2 and TRBJ2-2; weak D call: TRBD1 (6 bases). The CDR3 totals 14 residues. Germline CDR1 is SGHTA and CDR2 is FQGNSA. V gave up 5 bases and J gave up 3 bases, with 10 bases separating them. CDR3 loop: CASSLRGDTGELFF. The DNA of the CDR3 is TGTGCCAGCAGCCTCAGGGGAGACACCGGGGAGCTGTTTTTT. Supplemented by reference TRBV7-2 and TRBJ2-2, the full variable domain reads GAGVSQSPSNKVTEKGKDVELRCDPISGHTALYWYRQSLGQGLEFLIYFQGNSAPDKSGLPSDRFSAERTGGSVSTLTIQRTQQEDSAVYLCASSLRGDTGELFFGEGSRLTVL.

The chain combines TRBV5-6 with TRBJ2-3, with 8 bases lining up with TRBD1. Germline-derived CDR1 and CDR2 are SGHDT and YYEEEE. V gave up 0 bases and J gave up 1 base; unmatched junction bases: 1. This CDR3 has 15 amino acids. The CDR3 loop is CASSLAGQGTDTQYF. In DNA form, the CDR3 reads TGTGCCAGCAGCTTGGCGGGACAGGGCACAGATACGCAGTATTTT.

The CDR3 DNA follows: TGTGCCAGCAGCCAAGGTAGGGGGTACGAGCAGTACGTC. Its protein is CASSQGRGYEQYV. The chain uses TRBV3-1 (or the pseudogene TRBV3-2) and TRBJ2-7, with D perhaps matching TRBD1 (6 bases). CDR3 length: 13 amino acids. Germline V gene sequence: CDR1 LGHDT, CDR2 YNNKEL (reference sequence). The V gene lost 1 base and the J gene lost 4 bases, with 8 bases spanning the gap.

V usage is TRBV5-6 and J usage is TRBJ2-3, with 8 bases aligning to TRBD1. This CDR3 has 16 residues. After removal of 0 bases from V and 7 bases from J, the junction contained 10 bases not matched to a gene. CDR1 and CDR2 from the germline V gene are SGHDT and YYEEEE. The CDR3 DNA reads as TGTGCCAGCAGCTTGGGCGGCCCGACAGGGGTAAATACGCAGTATTTT. It translates to CASSLGGPTGVNTQYF.

The chain combines TRBV2 with TRBJ2-7; 8 bases are a match to TRBD2. From germline, CDR1 is SNHLY and CDR2 FYNNEI. The CDR3 runs 13 residues. Losses at the gene ends were 4 bases for V and 6 bases for J; bases not matched to a gene: 5. CDR3 DNA sequence: TGTGCCAGCAGTGTGTCTAGCGGGCGCGAGCAGTACGTC. This translates into CASSVSSGREQYV.